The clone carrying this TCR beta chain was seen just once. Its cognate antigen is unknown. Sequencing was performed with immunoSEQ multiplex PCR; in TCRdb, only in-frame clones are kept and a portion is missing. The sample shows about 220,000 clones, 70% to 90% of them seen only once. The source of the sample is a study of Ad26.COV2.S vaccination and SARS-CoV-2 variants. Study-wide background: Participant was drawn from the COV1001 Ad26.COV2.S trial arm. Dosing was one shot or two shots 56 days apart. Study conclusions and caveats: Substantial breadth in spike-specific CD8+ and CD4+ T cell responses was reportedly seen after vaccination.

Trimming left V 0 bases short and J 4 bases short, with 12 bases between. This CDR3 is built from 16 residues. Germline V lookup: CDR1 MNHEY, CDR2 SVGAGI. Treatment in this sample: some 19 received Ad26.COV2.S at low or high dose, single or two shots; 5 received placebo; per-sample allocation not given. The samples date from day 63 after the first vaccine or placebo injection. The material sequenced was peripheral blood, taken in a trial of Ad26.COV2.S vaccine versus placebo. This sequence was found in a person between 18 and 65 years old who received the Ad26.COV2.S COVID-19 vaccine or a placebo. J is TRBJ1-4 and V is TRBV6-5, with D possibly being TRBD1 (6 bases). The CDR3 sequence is CASSYSGGQGNEKLFF. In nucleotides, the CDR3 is TGTGCCAGCAGTTACTCGGGGGGGCAGGGTAATGAAAAACTGTTTTTT.